This is a list of T cell receptor beta chains from one sample in a study of PD-1 blockade in classical Hodgkin lymphoma. The data were produced by immunoSEQ multiplex PCR, yet TCRdb's version contains in-frame clones alone and is incomplete. This sample has about 46,000 clones, with around 66% found just once. Sequenced material: peripheral blood mononuclear cells (PBMCs), taken at baseline. The source of these receptors is a human donor with classical Hodgkin lymphoma. Each CDR3 is given with its conserved first and last residue. D genes are given only for firm matches. Size tells how often a clone was seen (once, few, many) or the class of an expanded clone, and some rows leave it out.

. TRBJ1-2 . TRBV7-2 CASTDKSLFGGSGYTF TGTGCCAGCACCGACAAAAGTCTATTCGGGGGGAGTGGCTACACCTTC
. TRBJ2-6 . TRBV19 CATSLRLEGANVLTF TGTGCCACCTCGTTGAGGCTGGAGGGGGCCAACGTCCTGACTTTC
. TRBJ2-7 . TRBV13 CASSLGGSAEQYF TGTGCCAGCAGCTTGGGGGGCTCGGCCGAGCAGTACTTC
. TRBJ2-7 . TRBV2 CASSLGEQYF TGTGCCAGCAGTCTGGGGGAGCAGTACTTC
few TRBJ1-2 . TRBV2 CASSGRRPDDGYTF TGTGCCAGCAGTGGTAGGAGACCTGACGATGGCTACACCTTC
. TRBJ1-4 . TRBV5-4 CASSEGGSATNEKLFF TGTGCCAGCAGCGAGGGGGGCTCCGCAACTAATGAAAAACTGTTTTTT
once TRBJ2-7 . TRBV5-8 CASSSRLRGAVDEQYF TGTGCCAGCAGCTCCCGGTTGAGGGGGGCTGTCGACGAGCAGTACTTC
. TRBJ1-3 TRBD1 TRBV10-1 CASSATGFGNTIYF TGCGCCAGCAGTGCGACAGGGTTCGGAAACACCATATATTTT
once TRBJ2-5 . TRBV29-1 CSVEIWGAETQYF TGCAGCGTTGAAATTTGGGGGGCGGAGACCCAGTACTTC
. TRBJ1-2 . TRBV19 CASWDTNYGYTF TGTGCCAGCTGGGACACTAACTATGGCTACACCTTC
. TRBJ2-7 . TRBV5-5 CASSLAGFSSYEQYF TGTGCCAGCAGCTTGGCTGGGTTTAGTTCCTACGAGCAGTACTTC